This entry lists 22 T cell receptor beta chains sequenced from one sample in a study of blood T cell repertoires in COVID-19. This table comes from immunoSEQ multiplex PCR, and its TCRdb copy is limited to in-frame clones, with some not included. The sample lists 150,000 to 160,000 clones; about 89% were seen once. Sequencing used peripheral blood. These receptors were obtained from a man between 50 and 59 years old with acute or convalescent COVID-19.

This clone appeared a few times. The rearrangement joins TRBV5-6 to TRBJ1-1; TRBD1 might be the D (6 bases). There are 13 residues in the CDR3. V was clipped by 4 bases and J by 7 bases, with 14 bases between them. Germline-derived CDR1 and CDR2 are SGHDT and YYEEEE. The chain's CDR3 is CASSLSGGVEAFF. In DNA, the CDR3 is TGTGCCAGCAGCCTGAGTGGGGGCGTTGAAGCTTTCTTT.

The chain carries TRBV10-2 and TRBJ2-7; D remains ambiguous. The CDR3 totals 14 residues. The V end was cut by 0 bases, the J end by 2 bases, with 8 bases between. Germline V gives CDR1 WSHSY, CDR2 SAAADI. CDR3 protein: CASSESPGAYEQYF. The CDR3 DNA is TGCGCCAGCAGTGAGTCCCCCGGAGCCTACGAGCAGTACTTC.

The chain links TRBV9 to TRBJ2-7; D might be TRBD1 (6 bases). CDR3 length: 15 amino acids. Germline V lookup: CDR1 SGDLS, CDR2 YYNGEE. V was clipped by 0 bases and J by 3 bases, with 13 bases between them. CDR3 region: CASSVGPGHLYEQYF. For the CDR3, the DNA is TGTGCCAGCAGCGTAGGTCCGGGACACCTCTACGAGCAGTACTTC.

The genes are TRBV2 and TRBJ1-2, with TRBD1 matching 8 bases. The CDR3 extends over 13 amino acids. Losses at the gene ends were 4 bases for V and 4 bases for J; bases not matched to a gene: 2. Per the germline V gene, CDR1 is SNHLY and CDR2 is FYNNEI. CDR3 sequence: CASSGQGPYGYTF. CDR3 nucleotides: TGTGCCAGCAGTGGACAGGGGCCCTATGGCTACACCTTC. The full variable domain, its missing parts supplied by reference TRBV2 and TRBJ1-2, is EPEVTQTPSHQVTQMGQEVILRCVPISNHLYFYWYRQILGQKVEFLVSFYNNEISEKSEIFDDQFSVERPDGSNFTLKIRSTKLEDSAMYFCASSGQGPYGYTFGSGTRLTVV.

The gene calls are TRBV18 and TRBJ1-2; 9 nucleotides agree with TRBD1. The junction had 0 bases not matched to a gene; V was cut back by 6 bases and J by 4 bases. Germline values: CDR1 KGHSH, CDR2 LQKENI. The CDR3 sequence is 12 residues long. In DNA, the CDR3 is TGTGCCAGCTCGGACAGGGGCTATGGCTACACCTTC. It encodes CASSDRGYGYTF.

This chain links TRBV11-2 with TRBJ1-6; tentatively, D is TRBD1 (6 bases). Germline CDR1 is SGHAT and CDR2 is FQNNGV. V lost 1 base and J 4 bases, leaving 8 bases between the germline ends. This CDR3 has 15 residues. CDR3 nucleotide sequence: TGTGCCAGCAGCTTAGTAGGGGGTTATAATTCACCCCTCCACTTT. It translates to CASSLVGGYNSPLHF.

The DNA for the CDR3 is TGCAGTGCTAGTCCCTCGGGACAGGGTTACGAGCAGTACGTC. Protein sequence: CSASPSGQGYEQYV. This chain links TRBV20-1 with TRBJ2-7, with 9 bases fitting TRBD1. The CDR3 loop spans 14 amino acids. The V gene end was trimmed by 3 bases and the J gene end by 4 bases; junction bases not matched to a gene: 7. Germline V CDR1 and CDR2: DFQATT, SNEGSKA (reference sequence).

The chain recombines TRBV4-1 with TRBJ1-4, with D unresolved. The length of the CDR3 is 14 residues. V was shortened by 1 base and J by 7 bases, with 10 bases between the two germline ends. Germline CDR1 is MGHRA and CDR2 is YSYEKL. CDR3 protein: CASSQGTVPEKLFF. CDR3 bases: TGCGCCAGCAGCCAAGGAACAGTGCCTGAAAAACTGTTTTTT.

CDR3 sequence reads: CASSLSQGDEQYV. CDR3 nucleotides: TGTGCCAGCAGCTTATCACAGGGTGACGAGCAGTACGTC. The genes are TRBV7-2 and TRBJ2-7, with D possibly TRBD1 on 6 matching bases. The CDR3 loop spans 13 amino acids. Germline CDR1 and CDR2: SGHTA and FQGNSA. Trimming took off 2 bases at V and 5 bases at J, with 10 bases between the two ends.

V usage is TRBV30 and J usage is TRBJ1-1; TRBD1 matches 7 bases. The CDR3 has 13 amino acids. The germline V gene has CDR1 GTSNPN and CDR2 SVGIG (reference sequence). After removal of 1 base from V and 3 bases from J, the junction contained 2 bases not matched to a gene. The CDR3 DNA follows: TGTGCCTGGAGTGGACAGGGCGACACTGAAGCTTTCTTT. Its translation: CAWSGQGDTEAFF.

The rearrangement uses TRBV7-9 and TRBJ2-3, with D perhaps TRBD2 (5 bases). The germline V gene encodes CDR1 SEHNR and CDR2 FQNEAQ (reference sequence). This CDR3 comprises 12 residues. V was shortened by 2 bases and J by 10 bases, with 10 bases between the two germline ends. The chain's CDR3 is CASSLKAGAQYF. The DNA for the CDR3 is TGTGCCAGCAGCTTAAAGGCCGGGGCGCAGTATTTT.

V gene TRBV3-1 (or the pseudogene TRBV3-2) combines with J gene TRBJ1-3, with 8 bases matching TRBD1. CDR3 size: 16 residues. Germline V gene sequence: CDR1 LGHDT, CDR2 YNNKEL (reference sequence). After removal of 1 base from V and 6 bases from J, the junction contained 8 bases not matched to a gene. DNA for the CDR3: TGTGCCAGCAGCCAAGCACCGGGGACAGGACCAAACACCATATATTTT. It codes for CASSQAPGTGPNTIYF.

Only a few counts were recorded for this clone. The rearrangement joins TRBV13 to TRBJ1-1; TRBD1 matches at 10 bases. Germline V gene sequence: CDR1 PRHDT, CDR2 FYEKMQ (reference sequence). Losses at the gene ends were 8 bases for V and 7 bases for J; bases not matched to a gene: 10. The CDR3 extends over 14 amino acids. The CDR3 DNA is TGTGCCAGCGCAACCGGACAGGGGGTTAGTGAAGCTTTCTTT. Amino acid sequence: CASATGQGVSEAFF.

The chain combines TRBV11-2 with TRBJ1-1; a weak D match, TRBD1 (6 bases). Germline CDR1 and CDR2: SGHAT and FQNNGV. The V end was cut by 1 base, the J end by 2 bases, with 17 bases between. This CDR3 is built from 17 residues. The CDR3 nucleotides read TGTGCCAGCAGCTTAGCAAGCGGATCTGGGGGCAACACTGAAGCTTTCTTT. Its protein product is CASSLASGSGGNTEAFF.

The rearrangement joins TRBV30 to TRBJ1-1; D perhaps matches TRBD1 (6 bases). The CDR3 runs to 15 residues. Per germline, CDR1 GTSNPN and CDR2 SVGIG (reference sequence). Trimming left V 3 bases short and J 3 bases short, with 17 bases between. The CDR3 spells CAWRDRDTDYTEAFF. The CDR3 DNA reads TGTGCCTGGAGGGACCGGGACACCGATTACACTGAAGCTTTCTTT.

This chain links TRBV7-3 with TRBJ2-1, with TRBD2 matching 7 bases. Looked up from germline, CDR1 is SGHTA and CDR2 is FQGTGA. The CDR3 extends over 16 amino acids. V shed 5 bases and J 5 bases; nucleotides not matched to a gene: 12. The CDR3 DNA sequence: TGTGCCAGCAGCCAGGCCCCGACTAGCCTAGACAATGAGCAGTTCTTC. Residues: CASSQAPTSLDNEQFF.

This chain uses TRBV7-3 with TRBJ2-2; 7 positions match TRBD1. The ends lost 7 bases at V and 6 bases at J; junction bases unmatched: 14. This CDR3 comprises 16 residues. Germline assignment: CDR1 SGHTA and CDR2 FQGTGA. CDR3: CASTPGTALEAGELFF. CDR3 nucleotide sequence: TGTGCCAGCACACCCGGGACAGCCTTGGAAGCCGGGGAGCTGTTTTTT.

V usage is TRBV19 and J usage is TRBJ1-3; 7 bases align to TRBD1. Germline CDR1 is LNHDA and CDR2 is SQIVND (reference sequence). The CDR3 is 15 amino acids. After removal of 6 bases from V and 0 bases from J, the junction contained 5 bases not matched to a gene. In nucleotides, the CDR3 is TGTGCCAGTAGCGACAGGGAAAACTCTGGAAACACCATATATTTT. As protein: CASSDRENSGNTIYF.

V is TRBV6-5 and J is TRBJ1-2; no clear D gene. The V gene's germline CDR1 is MNHEY and CDR2 SVGAGI. The CDR3 loop spans 16 amino acids. V was trimmed by 4 bases and J by 1 base, leaving 16 bases between them. The CDR3 bases are TGTGCCAGCAGTTCGAAGGCGACACGGATTAACTATGGCTACACCTTC. This sequence encodes CASSSKATRINYGYTF.

J is TRBJ2-5 and V is TRBV5-1, with TRBD2 identical over 11 bases. In germline, CDR1 is SGHRS, CDR2 YFSETQ. The CDR3 is 15 amino acids. V lost 0 bases, J lost 5 bases, and 3 bases stayed unmatched. CDR3 nucleotides: TGCGCCAGCAGCTTGGGACTAGCGGGGAAGGAGACCCAGTACTTC. The encoded protein is CASSLGLAGKETQYF.

V gene TRBV9 combines with J gene TRBJ1-4, with D tentatively TRBD1 (6 bases). CDR1 and CDR2 from the germline V gene are SGDLS and YYNGEE. Trimming stripped 3 bases from V and 8 bases from J, with 14 bases between. This CDR3 has 14 residues. Written as DNA, the CDR3 is TGTGCCAGCAGCGGCCTTGGGGGCAGGGAAAAACTGTTTTTT. Its translation is CASSGLGGREKLFF.

The chain employs TRBV11-3 and TRBJ1-5; tentatively, D is TRBD1 (5 bases). CDR3 length equals 17 residues. V was clipped by 5 bases and J by 0 bases, with 17 bases between them. Germline loops: CDR1 SGHNT, CDR2 YENEEA. CDR3 amino acids: CASSPTPGRHSNQPQHF. CDR3 DNA: TGTGCCAGCAGCCCCACCCCAGGGCGACATAGCAATCAGCCCCAGCATTTT. Looking up the rest from reference TRBV11-3 and TRBJ1-5 gives the full variable domain: EAGVVQSPRYKIIEKKQPVAFWCNPISGHNTLYWYLQNLGQGPELLIRYENEEAVDDSQLPKDRFSAERLKGVDSTLKIQPAELGDSAVYLCASSPTPGRHSNQPQHFGDGTRLSIL.